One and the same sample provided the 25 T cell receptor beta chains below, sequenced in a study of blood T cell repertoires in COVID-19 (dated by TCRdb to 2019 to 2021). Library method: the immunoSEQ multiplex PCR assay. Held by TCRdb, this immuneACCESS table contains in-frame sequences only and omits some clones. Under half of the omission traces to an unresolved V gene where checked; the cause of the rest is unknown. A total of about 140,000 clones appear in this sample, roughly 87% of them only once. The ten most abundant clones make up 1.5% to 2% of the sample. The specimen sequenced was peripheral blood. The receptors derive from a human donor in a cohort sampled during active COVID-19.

The CDR3 is CASSVTGSSYEQYF. Written as DNA, the CDR3 is TGTGCCAGCAGCGTCACAGGGAGCTCCTACGAGCAGTACTTC. The chain employs TRBV9 and TRBJ2-7; tentative D call: TRBD1 (6 bases). The CDR3 length is 14 residues. Trimming took 2 bases from V and 0 from J, leaving 9 bases between them. Germline CDR1 is SGDLS and CDR2 is YYNGEE. Full variable domain (rest looked up from reference TRBV9 and TRBJ2-7): DSGVTQTPKHLITATGQRVTLRCSPRSGDLSVYWYQQSLDQGLQFLIQYYNGEERAKGNILERFSAQQFPDLHSELNLSSLELGDSALYFCASSVTGSSYEQYFGPGTRLTVT.

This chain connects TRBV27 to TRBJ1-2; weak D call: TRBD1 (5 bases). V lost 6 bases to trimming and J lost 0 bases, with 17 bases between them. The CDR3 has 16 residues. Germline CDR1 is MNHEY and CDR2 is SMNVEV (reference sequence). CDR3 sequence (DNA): TGTGCCAGCAGGTACACCTCAGGGTTTGCTAACTATGGCTACACCTTC. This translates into CASRYTSGFANYGYTF.

CDR3 loop: CASSLPSGGALTDTQYF. CDR3 nucleotides: TGTGCCAGCAGCCTTCCTAGCGGGGGGGCTCTGACAGATACGCAGTATTTT. The rearrangement links TRBV7-9 to TRBJ2-3, with 12 positions matching TRBD2. Germline CDR1 SEHNR, CDR2 FQNEAQ (reference sequence). This CDR3 region has 17 residues. J was trimmed by 3 bases and V by 5 bases; bases with no gene match: 9. The full variable domain, completed using reference TRBV7-9 and TRBJ2-3, is DTGVSQNPRHKITKRGQNVTFRCDPISEHNRLYWYRQTLGQGPEFLTYFQNEAQLEKSRLLSDRFSAERPKGSFSTLEIQRTEQGDSAMYLCASSLPSGGALTDTQYFGPGTRLTVL.

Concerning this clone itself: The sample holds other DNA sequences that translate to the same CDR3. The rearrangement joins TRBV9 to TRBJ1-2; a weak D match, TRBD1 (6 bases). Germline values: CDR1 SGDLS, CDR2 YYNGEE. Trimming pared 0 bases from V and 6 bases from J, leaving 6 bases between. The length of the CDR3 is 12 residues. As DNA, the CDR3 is TGTGCCAGCAGCGTAGGGGGGCATGGCTACACCTTC. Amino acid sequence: CASSVGGHGYTF.

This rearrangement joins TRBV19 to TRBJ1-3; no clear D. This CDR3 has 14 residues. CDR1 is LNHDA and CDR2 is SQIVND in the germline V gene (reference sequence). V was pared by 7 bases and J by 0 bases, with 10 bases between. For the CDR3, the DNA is TGTGCCAGTAAGGAGGGTCACTCTGGAAACACCATATATTTT. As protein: CASKEGHSGNTIYF.

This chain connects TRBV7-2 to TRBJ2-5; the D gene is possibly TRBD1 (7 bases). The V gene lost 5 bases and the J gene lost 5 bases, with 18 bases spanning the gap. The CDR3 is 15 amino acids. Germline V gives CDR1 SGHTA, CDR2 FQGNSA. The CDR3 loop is CASSLRGARRETQYF. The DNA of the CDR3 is TGTGCCAGCAGCCTCAGGGGGGCGAGGAGGGAGACCCAGTACTTC. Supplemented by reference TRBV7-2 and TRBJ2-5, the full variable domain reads GAGVSQSPSNKVTEKGKDVELRCDPISGHTALYWYRQSLGQGLEFLIYFQGNSAPDKSGLPSDRFSAERTGGSVSTLTIQRTQQEDSAVYLCASSLRGARRETQYFGPGTRLLVL.

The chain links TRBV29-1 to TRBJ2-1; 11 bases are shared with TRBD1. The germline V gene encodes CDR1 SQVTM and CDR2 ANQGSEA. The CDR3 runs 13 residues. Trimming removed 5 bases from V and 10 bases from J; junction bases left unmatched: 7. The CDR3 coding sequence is TGCAGCGTTCGGACAGGGGGCCGCTTCGAGCAGTTCTTC. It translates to CSVRTGGRFEQFF.

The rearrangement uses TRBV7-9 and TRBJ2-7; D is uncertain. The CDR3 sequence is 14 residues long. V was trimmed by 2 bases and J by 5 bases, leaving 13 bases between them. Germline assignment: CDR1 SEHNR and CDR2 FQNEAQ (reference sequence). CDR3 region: CASSLSLSPNEQYF. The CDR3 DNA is TGTGCCAGCAGCTTATCACTTAGTCCCAACGAGCAGTACTTC.

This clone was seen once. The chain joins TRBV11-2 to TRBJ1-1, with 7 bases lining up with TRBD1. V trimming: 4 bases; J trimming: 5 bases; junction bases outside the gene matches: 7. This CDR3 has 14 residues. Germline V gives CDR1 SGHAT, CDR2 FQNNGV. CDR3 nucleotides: TGTGCCAGCAGCTCACAGGGGCGGGGAACTGAAGCTTTCTTT. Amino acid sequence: CASSSQGRGTEAFF. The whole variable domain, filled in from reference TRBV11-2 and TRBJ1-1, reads EAGVAQSPRYKIIEKRQSVAFWCNPISGHATLYWYQQILGQGPKLLIQFQNNGVVDDSQLPKDRFSAERLKGVDSTLKIQPAKLEDSAVYLCASSSQGRGTEAFFGQGTRLTVV.

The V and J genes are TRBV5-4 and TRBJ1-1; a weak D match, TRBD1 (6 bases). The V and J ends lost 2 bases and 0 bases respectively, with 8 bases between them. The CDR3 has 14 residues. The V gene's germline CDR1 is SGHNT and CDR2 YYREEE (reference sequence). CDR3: CASSLGDMNTEAFF. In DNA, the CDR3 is TGTGCCAGCAGCTTAGGGGACATGAACACTGAAGCTTTCTTT.

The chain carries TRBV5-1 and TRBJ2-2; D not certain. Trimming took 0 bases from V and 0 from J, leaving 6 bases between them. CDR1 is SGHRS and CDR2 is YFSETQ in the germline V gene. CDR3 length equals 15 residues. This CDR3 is CASSLGLTNTGELFF. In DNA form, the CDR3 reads TGCGCCAGCAGCTTGGGGCTGACGAACACCGGGGAGCTGTTTTTT.

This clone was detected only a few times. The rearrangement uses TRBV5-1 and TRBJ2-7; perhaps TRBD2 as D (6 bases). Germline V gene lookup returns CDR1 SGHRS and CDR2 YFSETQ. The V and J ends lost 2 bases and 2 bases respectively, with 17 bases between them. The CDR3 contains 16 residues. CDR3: CASSLGLPGTPYEQYF. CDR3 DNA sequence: TGCGCCAGCAGCTTAGGATTACCAGGGACTCCCTACGAGCAGTACTTC.

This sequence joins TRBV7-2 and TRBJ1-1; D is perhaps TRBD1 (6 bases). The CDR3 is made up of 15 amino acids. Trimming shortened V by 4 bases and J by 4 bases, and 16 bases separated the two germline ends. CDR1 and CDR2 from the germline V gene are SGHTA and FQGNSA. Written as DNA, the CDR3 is TGTGCCAGCAGCTCTCGCTTCAGGGGCGGCACTGAAGCTTTCTTT. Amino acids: CASSSRFRGGTEAFF. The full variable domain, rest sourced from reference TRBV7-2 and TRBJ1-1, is GAGVSQSPSNKVTEKGKDVELRCDPISGHTALYWYRQSLGQGLEFLIYFQGNSAPDKSGLPSDRFSAERTGGSVSTLTIQRTQQEDSAVYLCASSSRFRGGTEAFFGQGTRLTVV.

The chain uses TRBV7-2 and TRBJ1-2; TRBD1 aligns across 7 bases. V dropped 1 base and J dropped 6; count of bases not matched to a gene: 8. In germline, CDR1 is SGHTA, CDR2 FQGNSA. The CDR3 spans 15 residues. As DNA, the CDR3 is TGTGCCAGCAGCTTAGAGTTGAGGGGGCTGGATGGCTACACCTTC. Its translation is CASSLELRGLDGYTF.

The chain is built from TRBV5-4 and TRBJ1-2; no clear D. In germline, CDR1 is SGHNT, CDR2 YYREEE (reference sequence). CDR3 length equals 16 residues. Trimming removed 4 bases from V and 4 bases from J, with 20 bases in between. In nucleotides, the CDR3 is TGTGCCAGCAGCAAGACTACCAACGGACGGATCTATGGCTACACCTTC. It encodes CASSKTTNGRIYGYTF.

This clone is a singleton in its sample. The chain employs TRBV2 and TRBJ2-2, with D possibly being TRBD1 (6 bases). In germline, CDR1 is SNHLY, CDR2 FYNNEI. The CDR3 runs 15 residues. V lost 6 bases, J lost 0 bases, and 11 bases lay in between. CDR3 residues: CASRQTGTNTGELFF. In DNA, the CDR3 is TGTGCCAGCAGACAGACAGGCACGAACACCGGGGAGCTGTTTTTT.

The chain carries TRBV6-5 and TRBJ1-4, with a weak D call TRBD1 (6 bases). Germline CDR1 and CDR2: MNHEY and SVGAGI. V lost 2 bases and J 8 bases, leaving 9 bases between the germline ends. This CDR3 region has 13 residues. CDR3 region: CASSYGGREKLFF. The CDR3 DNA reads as TGTGCCAGCAGTTACGGGGGCCGAGAAAAACTGTTTTTT.

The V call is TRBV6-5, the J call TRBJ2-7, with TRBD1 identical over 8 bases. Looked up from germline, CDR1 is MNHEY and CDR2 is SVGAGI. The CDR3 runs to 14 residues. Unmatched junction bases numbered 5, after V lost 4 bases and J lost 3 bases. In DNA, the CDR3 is TGTGCCAGCAGTTCACCCGGGACAGGCTACGAGCAGTACTTC. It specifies CASSSPGTGYEQYF.

The CDR3 protein is CASATSGGLTDTQYF. The CDR3, as DNA: TGCGCCAGCGCGACTAGCGGGGGACTCACAGATACGCAGTATTTT. V and J are TRBV5-1 and TRBJ2-3, with TRBD2 matching over 12 bases. The ends lost 7 bases at V and 2 bases at J; junction bases unmatched: 5. CDR3 size: 15 residues. Germline-derived CDR1 and CDR2 are SGHRS and YFSETQ.

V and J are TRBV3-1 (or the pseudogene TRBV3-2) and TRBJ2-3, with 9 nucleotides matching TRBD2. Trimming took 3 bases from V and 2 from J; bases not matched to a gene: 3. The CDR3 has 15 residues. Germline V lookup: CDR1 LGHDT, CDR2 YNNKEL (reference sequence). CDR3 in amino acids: CASSQRGGDTDTQYF. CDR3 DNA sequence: TGTGCCAGCAGCCAGCGGGGGGGGGACACAGATACGCAGTATTTT.

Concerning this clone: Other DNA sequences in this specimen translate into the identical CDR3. CDR3 protein: CASRLRGAYNEQFF. In DNA, the CDR3 is TGTGCCAGCCGATTGCGGGGGGCTTACAATGAGCAGTTCTTC. The rearrangement links TRBV27 to TRBJ2-1, with TRBD2 identical over 8 bases. After removal of 8 bases from V and 4 bases from J, the junction contained 7 bases not matched to a gene. Germline lookup yields CDR1 MNHEY and CDR2 SMNVEV (reference sequence). The CDR3 runs 14 residues.

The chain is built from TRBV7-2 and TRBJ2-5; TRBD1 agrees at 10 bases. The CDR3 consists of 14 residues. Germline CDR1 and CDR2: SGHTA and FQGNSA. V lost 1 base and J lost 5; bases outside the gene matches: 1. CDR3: CASSLGQGAETQYF. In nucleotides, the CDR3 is TGTGCCAGCAGCTTAGGACAGGGGGCCGAGACCCAGTACTTC.

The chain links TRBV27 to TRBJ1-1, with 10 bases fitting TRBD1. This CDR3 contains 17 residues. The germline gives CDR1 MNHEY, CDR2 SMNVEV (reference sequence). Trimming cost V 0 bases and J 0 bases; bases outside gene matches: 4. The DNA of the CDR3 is TGTGCCAGCAGTTTATCGGGACAGGGGTCCATGAACACTGAAGCTTTCTTT. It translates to CASSLSGQGSMNTEAFF.

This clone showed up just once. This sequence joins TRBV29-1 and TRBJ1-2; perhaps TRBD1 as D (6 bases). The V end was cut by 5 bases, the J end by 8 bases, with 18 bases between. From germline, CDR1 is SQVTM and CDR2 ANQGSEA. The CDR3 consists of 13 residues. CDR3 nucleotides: TGCAGCGTTTATGGGGGCGAAGGTAGGGGCTACACCTTC. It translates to CSVYGGEGRGYTF.

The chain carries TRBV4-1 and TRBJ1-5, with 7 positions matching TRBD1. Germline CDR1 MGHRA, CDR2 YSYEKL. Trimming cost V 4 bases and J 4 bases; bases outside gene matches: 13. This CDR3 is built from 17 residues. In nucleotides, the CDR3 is TGCGCCAGCAGCCGCAGCCCCTCCGGGACAGCTAATCAGCCCCAGCATTTT. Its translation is CASSRSPSGTANQPQHF.